A selection of T cell receptor beta chains follows, all from one sample in a study of shared clonotypes between healthy human individuals. Clones were read by immunoSEQ multiplex PCR, and TCRdb kept only the in-frame ones, dropping some. The sample includes 650,000 to 700,000 clones, about 90% of them seen just once. The sequencing sample was made of memory CD8+ T cells from PBMCs. The source is a young man in good health. Some clones in this sample may be carry-over from other donors' samples. Each CDR3 is given with its conserved first and last residue. The D gene is left open where the match is weak. Size is stated for part of the rows, as once, few or many counts, or as a class when the clone is expanded.

D gene	V gene	J gene	clone size	CDR3 DNA	CDR3 protein
TRBD2	TRBV7-3	TRBJ2-2	.	TGTGCCAGCGGCAAGCGGGGGGACACCGGGGAGCTGTTTTTT	CASGKRGDTGELFF
.	TRBV29-1	TRBJ1-2	few	TGCAGCGTTGAAGGCAGAGGCGGCTACACCTTC	CSVEGRGGYTF
TRBD1	TRBV7-9	TRBJ2-7	.	TGTGCCAGCAGCGCCAGATCGGGACAGGGGATCTACGAGCAGTACTTC	CASSARSGQGIYEQYF
.	TRBV28	TRBJ2-2	.	TGTGCCAGCAGGGCCATTGGTGTTCGGGCCGGGGAGCTGTTTTTT	CASRAIGVRAGELFF
TRBD2	TRBV27	TRBJ2-2	.	TGTGCCAGCAGCGGACTAGCGGTCGGGGAGCTGTTTTTT	CASSGLAVGELFF
.	TRBV19	TRBJ2-7	.	TGTGCCAGTAGTATCGGTATTCCAGGGACGGGCAACGAGCAGTACTTC	CASSIGIPGTGNEQYF
.	TRBV7-6	TRBJ2-3	.	TGTGCCAGCAGCCCCCTGATGGACACAGATACGCAGTATTTT	CASSPLMDTDTQYF
.	TRBV27	TRBJ2-3	.	TGTGCCAGCAGTTTGGGACTGGGCGGCACAGATACGCAGTATTTT	CASSLGLGGTDTQYF
.	TRBV27	TRBJ1-1	.	TGTGCCAGCAGGGACAATTTGGACACTGAAGCTTTCTTT	CASRDNLDTEAFF
.	TRBV28	TRBJ1-2	.	TGTGCCAGCAGTTTTCTCAGTGGCGGCTACACCTTC	CASSFLSGGYTF
.	TRBV10-3	TRBJ1-1	.	TGTGCCATCAAATCGGAGGGGTCCACTGAAGCTTTCTTT	CAIKSEGSTEAFF
.	TRBV27	TRBJ1-2	.	TGTGCCAGCAGTTCGACCTACCCGAGGGGGGGCTACACCTTC	CASSSTYPRGGYTF
.	TRBV6-4	TRBJ1-1	.	TGTGCCAGCAGACAAAATTGGAACACTGAAGCTTTCTTT	CASRQNWNTEAFF
.	TRBV4-3	TRBJ2-1	.	TGCGCCAGCAGCCAAGATGGGGGGGCTAGCCATGATGAGCAGTTCTTC	CASSQDGGASHDEQFF
TRBD1	TRBV28	TRBJ1-1	few	TGTGCCGTAACACAGGGGTCTTGGAACACTGAAGCTTTCTTT	CAVTQGSWNTEAFF
TRBD2	TRBV28	TRBJ2-7	.	TGTGCCAGCCTTCTAGCGGGTTCCTACGAGCAGTACTTC	CASLLAGSYEQYF
.	TRBV5-5	TRBJ2-2	.	TGTGCCAGCAGCTTGTACGTGACTAACGACAACACCGGGGAGCTGTTTTTT	CASSLYVTNDNTGELFF
.	TRBV2	TRBJ2-2	.	TGTGCCAGCGGGGCCGGGGGTCACGGGGAGCTGTTTTTT	CASGAGGHGELFF
.	TRBV6-5	TRBJ2-7	.	TGTGCCAGCAGTTACTCGGACTTCCTGACCTACGAGCAGTACTTC	CASSYSDFLTYEQYF
.	TRBV11-3	TRBJ1-1	few	TGTGCCAGCAGCTCCCGCGGAGACGACAAAGCTTTCTTT	CASSSRGDDKAFF
.	TRBV11-3	TRBJ2-7	.	TGTGCCAGCAGCTTAGGGGGGGTCCCCTACGAGCAGTACTTC	CASSLGGVPYEQYF
.	TRBV9	TRBJ1-1	.	TGTGCCAGCAGCGCGACTCAGGGCAGTGAAGCTTTCTTT	CASSATQGSEAFF
.	TRBV6-6	TRBJ2-7	.	TGTGCCAGCAGTTCAAATAATTCTCCCTACGAGCAGTACTTC	CASSSNNSPYEQYF
.	TRBV7-2	TRBJ1-1	.	TGTGCCAGCAGCTTAGCGCTGGGGAGTAGGACTGAAGCTTTCTTT	CASSLALGSRTEAFF
.	TRBV6-5	TRBJ1-1	.	TGTGCCACCTGGGGTTTCACTGAAGCTTTCTTT	CATWGFTEAFF